This T cell receptor beta chain was retrieved from a study of post-analysis software for immune sequencing data. In the case of this clonotype: Antigen unknown.

Study-level points and caveats: TRBV5-6, TRBV5-1 and TRBV20-1 belonged to a set of a few TRBV segments that were more frequent in patients than controls.

TCR beta libraries were prepared from cDNA with unique molecular identifiers. Once about 0.9 to 11 million T cells were used, approximately 520,000 cDNA molecules resulted. From the PCR reads, TCRdb called clonotypes with MiXCR, one entry per CDR3 protein. The profile shows about 800,000 distinct CDR3 sequences, 25% to 30% of them singletons. Germline values: CDR1 SEHNR, CDR2 FQNEAQ (reference sequence). The CDR3 is 17 amino acids. Trimming shortened V by 8 bases and J by 0 bases, and 17 bases separated the two germline ends. The rearrangement links TRBV7-9 to TRBJ1-6; no reliable D call. The receptor's source is a girl between 5 and 17 years old with multiple sclerosis. Sequenced input: blood. CDR3 residues: CASATNSGPSYNSPLHF. CDR3 DNA sequence: TGTGCCAGCGCTACCAATTCCGGGCCCTCCTATAATTCACCCCTCCACTTT.